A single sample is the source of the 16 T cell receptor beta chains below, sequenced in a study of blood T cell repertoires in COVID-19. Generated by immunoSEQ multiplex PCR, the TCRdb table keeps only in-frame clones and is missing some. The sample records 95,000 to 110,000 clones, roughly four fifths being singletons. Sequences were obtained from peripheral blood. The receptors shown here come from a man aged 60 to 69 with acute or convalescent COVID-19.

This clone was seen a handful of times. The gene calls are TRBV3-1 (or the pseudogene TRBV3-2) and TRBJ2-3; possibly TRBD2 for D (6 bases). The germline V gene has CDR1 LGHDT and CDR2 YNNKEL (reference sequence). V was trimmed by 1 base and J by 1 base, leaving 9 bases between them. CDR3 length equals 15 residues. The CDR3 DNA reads TGTGCCAGCAGCCAAGCGGGAGTCGGCACAGATACGCAGTATTTT. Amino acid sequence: CASSQAGVGTDTQYF.

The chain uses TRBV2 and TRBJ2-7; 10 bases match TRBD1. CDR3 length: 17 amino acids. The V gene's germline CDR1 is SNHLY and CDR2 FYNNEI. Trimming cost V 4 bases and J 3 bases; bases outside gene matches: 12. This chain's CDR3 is CASSGKPRTGGLYEQYF. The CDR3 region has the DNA TGTGCCAGCAGTGGAAAACCGCGGACAGGGGGGCTCTACGAGCAGTACTTC.

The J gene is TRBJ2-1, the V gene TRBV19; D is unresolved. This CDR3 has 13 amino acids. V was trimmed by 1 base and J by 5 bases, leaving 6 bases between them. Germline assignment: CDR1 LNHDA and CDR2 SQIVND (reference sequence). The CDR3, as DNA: TGTGCCAGTAGTATAGTGGGCGACAATGAGCAGTTCTTC. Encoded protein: CASSIVGDNEQFF.

The CDR3 DNA reads as TGTGCCAGCAGTTACTTCGGACAGGGCTATGGCTACACCTTC. Translation gives CASSYFGQGYGYTF. The rearrangement links TRBV6-5 to TRBJ1-2; TRBD1 matches at 8 bases. Per germline, CDR1 MNHEY and CDR2 SVGAGI. V lost 1 base, J lost 4 bases, and 2 bases stayed unmatched. This CDR3 has 14 residues.

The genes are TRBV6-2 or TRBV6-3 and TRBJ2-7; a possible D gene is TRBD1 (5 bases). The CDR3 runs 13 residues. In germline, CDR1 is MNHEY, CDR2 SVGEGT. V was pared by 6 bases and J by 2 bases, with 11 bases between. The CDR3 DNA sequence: TGTGCCAGCAGCAAACAGGTAACCTACGAGCAGTACTTC. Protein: CASSKQVTYEQYF.

CDR3 residues: CASSKDRDREKLFF. The DNA of the CDR3 is TGTGCCAGCAGCAAAGACAGGGATCGCGAAAAACTGTTTTTT. V and J are TRBV7-2 and TRBJ1-4; 7 positions agree with TRBD1. J lost 8 bases, V lost 5 bases, and 8 bases had no gene match. CDR1 and CDR2 (germline): SGHTA, FQGNSA. This CDR3 has 14 residues.

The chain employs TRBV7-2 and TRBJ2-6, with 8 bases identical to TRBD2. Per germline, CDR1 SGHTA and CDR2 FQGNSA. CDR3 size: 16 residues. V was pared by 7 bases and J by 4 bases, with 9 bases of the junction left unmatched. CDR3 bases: TGTGCCAGCACCCCGGGGGGGGCCCGGGGGGCCAACGTCCTGACTTTC. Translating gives CASTPGGARGANVLTF.

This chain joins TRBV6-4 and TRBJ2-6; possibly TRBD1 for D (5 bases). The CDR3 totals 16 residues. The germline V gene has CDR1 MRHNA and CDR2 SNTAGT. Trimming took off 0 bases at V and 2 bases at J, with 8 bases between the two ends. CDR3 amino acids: CASSDSSRAGANVLTF. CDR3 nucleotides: TGTGCCAGCAGTGACTCGAGCAGGGCTGGGGCCAACGTCCTGACTTTC.

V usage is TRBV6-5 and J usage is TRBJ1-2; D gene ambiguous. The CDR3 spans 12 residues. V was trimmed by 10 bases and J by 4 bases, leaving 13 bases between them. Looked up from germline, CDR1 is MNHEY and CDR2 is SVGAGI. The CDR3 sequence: CATSSGVYGYTF. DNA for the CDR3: TGTGCCACCTCCAGCGGAGTCTATGGCTACACCTTC.

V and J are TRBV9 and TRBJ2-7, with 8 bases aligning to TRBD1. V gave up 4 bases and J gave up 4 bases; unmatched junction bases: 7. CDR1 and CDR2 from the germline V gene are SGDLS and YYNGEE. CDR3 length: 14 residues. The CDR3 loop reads CASSNQGAGYEQYF. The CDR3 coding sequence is TGTGCCAGCAGCAACCAGGGGGCGGGGTACGAGCAGTACTTC.

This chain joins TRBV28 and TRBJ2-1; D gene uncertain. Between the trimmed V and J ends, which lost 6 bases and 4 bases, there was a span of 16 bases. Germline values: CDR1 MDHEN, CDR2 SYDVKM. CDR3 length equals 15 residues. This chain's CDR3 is CASRKIGGNYNEQFF. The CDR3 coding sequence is TGTGCCAGCAGGAAGATCGGCGGAAATTACAATGAGCAGTTCTTC.

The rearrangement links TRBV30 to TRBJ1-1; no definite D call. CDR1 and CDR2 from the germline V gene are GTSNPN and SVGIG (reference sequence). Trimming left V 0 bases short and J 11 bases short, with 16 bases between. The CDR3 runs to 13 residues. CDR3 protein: CAWSVSSEGEAFF. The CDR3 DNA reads TGTGCCTGGAGTGTATCAAGCGAGGGTGAGGCTTTCTTT.

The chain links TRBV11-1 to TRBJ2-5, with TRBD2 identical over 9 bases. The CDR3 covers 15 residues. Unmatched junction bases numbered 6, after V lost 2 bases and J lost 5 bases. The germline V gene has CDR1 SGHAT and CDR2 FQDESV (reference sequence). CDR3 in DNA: TGTGCCAGCAGCTTATGGCGGGGGGGCGGGGAGACCCAGTACTTC. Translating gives CASSLWRGGGETQYF.

The chain's CDR3 is CASSLKQGINEQYF. DNA of the CDR3: TGTGCCAGCAGCTTGAAACAGGGTATAAACGAGCAGTACTTC. The chain is built from TRBV11-2 and TRBJ2-7, with D possibly being TRBD1 (6 bases). This CDR3 has 14 amino acids. CDR1 is SGHAT, CDR2 FQNNGV, per germline. Trimming shortened V by 3 bases and J by 5 bases, and 14 bases separated the two germline ends. Based on the CDR3 plus reference TRBV11-2 and TRBJ2-7, the full variable domain is EAGVAQSPRYKIIEKRQSVAFWCNPISGHATLYWYQQILGQGPKLLIQFQNNGVVDDSQLPKDRFSAERLKGVDSTLKIQPAKLEDSAVYLCASSLKQGINEQYFGPGTRLTVT.

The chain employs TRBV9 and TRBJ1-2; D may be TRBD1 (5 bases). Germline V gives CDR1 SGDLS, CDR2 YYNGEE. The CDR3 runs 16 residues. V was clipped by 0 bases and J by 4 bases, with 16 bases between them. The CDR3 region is CASSVGAGGAGYGYTF. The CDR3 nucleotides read TGTGCCAGCAGCGTAGGTGCGGGAGGGGCGGGCTATGGCTACACCTTC. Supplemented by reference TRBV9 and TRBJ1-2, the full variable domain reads DSGVTQTPKHLITATGQRVTLRCSPRSGDLSVYWYQQSLDQGLQFLIQYYNGEERAKGNILERFSAQQFPDLHSELNLSSLELGDSALYFCASSVGAGGAGYGYTFGSGTRLTVV.

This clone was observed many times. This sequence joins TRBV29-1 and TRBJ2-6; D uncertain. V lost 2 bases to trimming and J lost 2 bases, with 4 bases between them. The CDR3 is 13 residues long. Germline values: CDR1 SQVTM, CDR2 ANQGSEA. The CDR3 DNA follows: TGCAGCGTTGAACAGGCTGGGGCCAACGTCCTGACTTTC. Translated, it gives CSVEQAGANVLTF.